These 32 T cell receptor beta chains were all obtained from the same sample, sequenced in a study of blood T cell repertoires in COVID-19. Profiled with immunoSEQ multiplex PCR; TCRdb holds only in-frame clones, not every one. The sample holds some 78,000 clones, about 90% seen once. The sample was peripheral blood. The source of these receptors is a woman between 50 and 59 years old in a cohort sampled during active COVID-19.

The J gene is TRBJ2-3, the V gene TRBV7-3; tentative D call: TRBD1 (5 bases). This CDR3 is built from 16 residues. From germline, CDR1 is SGHTA and CDR2 FQGTGA. Between the trimmed V and J ends, which lost 1 base and 0 bases, there was a span of 11 bases. CDR3 bases: TGTGCCAGCAGCTTAAGGTCTCAGGGCAGCACAGATACGCAGTATTTT. Its protein is CASSLRSQGSTDTQYF.

The J gene is TRBJ2-3, the V gene TRBV4-1; TRBD2 matches at 7 bases. The CDR3 extends over 17 amino acids. Unmatched junction bases numbered 10, after V lost 0 bases and J lost 4 bases. Per germline, CDR1 MGHRA and CDR2 YSYEKL. This CDR3 reads CASSQDRGEGEADTQYF. CDR3 nucleotide sequence: TGCGCCAGCAGCCAAGATCGGGGGGAGGGAGAGGCAGATACGCAGTATTTT.

The V gene is TRBV28, the J gene TRBJ1-5; 7 bases align to TRBD1. V shed 6 bases, J shed 3 bases, and the junction held 8 bases outside the gene matches. Germline V gene data show CDR1 as MDHEN and CDR2 as SYDVKM. There are 15 residues in the CDR3. The CDR3 reads CASSPGDSFNQPQHF. In DNA, the CDR3 is TGTGCCAGCAGCCCAGGGGACAGTTTCAATCAGCCCCAGCATTTT.

This chain joins TRBV30 and TRBJ2-7, with a weak D call TRBD1 (6 bases). The CDR3 covers 12 residues. Germline assignment: CDR1 GTSNPN and CDR2 SVGIG (reference sequence). The V end was cut by 5 bases, the J end by 5 bases, with 13 bases between. CDR3 residues: CAWAPGDHEQYF. DNA for the CDR3: TGTGCCTGGGCTCCAGGGGACCACGAGCAGTACTTC.

This clone appeared a single time. This chain connects TRBV28 to TRBJ1-2, with 10 nucleotides matching TRBD1. This CDR3 has 14 amino acids. CDR1 MDHEN and CDR2 SYDVKM come from the germline V gene. The V segment lost 7 bases and the J segment 2 bases; nucleotides outside the gene matches: 4. The CDR3 here is CASTDRGQNYGYTF. The CDR3 nucleotides read TGTGCCAGCACCGACAGGGGGCAAAACTATGGCTACACCTTC.

The CDR3 is CASSLGQGGDNQPQHF. CDR3 coding DNA: TGCGCCAGCAGCTTGGGTCAGGGAGGAGACAATCAGCCCCAGCATTTT. V usage is TRBV5-1 and J usage is TRBJ1-5; possible D gene TRBD1, 5 bases. V dropped 0 bases and J dropped 3 bases, with 13 bases sitting between them. The CDR3 has 16 amino acids. The germline gives CDR1 SGHRS, CDR2 YFSETQ.

The CDR3 loop reads CASSRQGEETQYF. DNA for the CDR3: TGTGCCAGCAGCCGACAGGGGGAAGAGACCCAGTACTTC. This chain uses TRBV7-3 with TRBJ2-5, with 9 bases identical to TRBD1. This CDR3 is built from 13 residues. Per germline, CDR1 SGHTA and CDR2 FQGTGA. The junction had 1 base not matched to a gene; V was cut back by 5 bases and J by 3 bases.

The chain is built from TRBV7-2 and TRBJ2-5, with TRBD1 matching over 7 bases. V lost 5 bases and J lost 4; bases outside the gene matches: 4. In germline, CDR1 is SGHTA, CDR2 FQGNSA. This CDR3 comprises 13 residues. CDR3 amino acids: CASSGGQRETQYF. The CDR3 DNA reads TGTGCCAGCAGCGGGGGACAGAGAGAGACCCAGTACTTC. Drawing the rest from reference TRBV7-2 and TRBJ2-5, the complete variable domain is GAGVSQSPSNKVTEKGKDVELRCDPISGHTALYWYRQSLGQGLEFLIYFQGNSAPDKSGLPSDRFSAERTGGSVSTLTIQRTQQEDSAVYLCASSGGQRETQYFGPGTRLLVL.

The chain links TRBV28 to TRBJ2-1, with 10 bases aligning to TRBD2. The CDR3 contains 15 residues. Germline values: CDR1 MDHEN, CDR2 SYDVKM. The V and J ends lost 6 bases and 10 bases, in that order; junction bases with no gene match: 12. The chain's CDR3 is CASSSPFLAGGEQFF. The DNA of the CDR3 is TGTGCCAGCAGCTCCCCCTTTTTAGCGGGAGGAGAGCAGTTCTTC.

The V and J genes are TRBV3-1 (or the pseudogene TRBV3-2) and TRBJ2-1, with D possibly matching TRBD2 (5 bases). Looked up from germline, CDR1 is LGHDT and CDR2 is YNNKEL (reference sequence). The CDR3 consists of 15 residues. V was shortened by 1 base and J by 9 bases, with 16 bases between the two germline ends. The CDR3 DNA follows: TGTGCCAGCAGCCAAGTGGGAGCGGCCCGGAGTGAGCAGTTCTTC. Its translation is CASSQVGAARSEQFF.

This clone came up once. The V gene is TRBV4-1, the J gene TRBJ2-7; weak D call: TRBD1 (6 bases). Trimming stripped 0 bases from V and 3 bases from J, with 12 bases between. Germline V gene data show CDR1 as MGHRA and CDR2 as YSYEKL. CDR3 size: 15 residues. Here the CDR3 reads CASSQETGRGYEQYF. CDR3 sequence (DNA): TGCGCCAGCAGCCAAGAAACAGGGCGAGGCTACGAGCAGTACTTC.

The chain is built from TRBV2 and TRBJ2-2; 7 bases are shared with TRBD2. The germline V gene has CDR1 SNHLY and CDR2 FYNNEI. Germline trimming cut 2 bases from V and 4 bases from J; bases unmatched to any gene: 7. The CDR3 has 16 amino acids. The CDR3 DNA reads TGTGCCAGCAGTGAAATGGGGATAGCGGGCACCGGGGAGCTGTTTTTT. It encodes CASSEMGIAGTGELFF.

The chain recombines TRBV28 with TRBJ1-2; 7 bases map to TRBD1. The length of the CDR3 is 14 residues. The ends lost 6 bases at V and 7 bases at J; junction bases unmatched: 11. The germline V gene encodes CDR1 MDHEN and CDR2 SYDVKM. As DNA, the CDR3 is TGTGCCAGCAGCCTATATACAGGGGTCGGTGGCTACACCTTC. Its translation: CASSLYTGVGGYTF.

This chain connects TRBV7-5 to TRBJ2-1; TRBD2, the table's D call, lacks a check against the DNA. TRBV7-5 is assigned pseudogene status. There are 15 residues in the CDR3. Here the CDR3 DNA reads TGTGCCAGAAGCTTAGGGGACTACGTCTACAATGAGCAGTTCTTC. Amino acids: CARSLGDYVYNEQFF.

The rearrangement joins TRBV5-6 to TRBJ2-7; 9 nucleotides agree with TRBD2. The CDR3 contains 16 residues. Germline lookup yields CDR1 SGHDT and CDR2 YYEEEE. J was trimmed by 6 bases and V by 3 bases; bases with no gene match: 13. The CDR3 sequence: CASSSGPSGMGGEQYF. Written as DNA, the CDR3 is TGTGCCAGCAGCTCGGGGCCTAGCGGGATGGGTGGCGAGCAGTACTTC.

The V call is TRBV27, the J call TRBJ1-5; D remains ambiguous. Trimming cost V 2 bases and J 3 bases, with 8 bases left between them. The germline V gene has CDR1 MNHEY and CDR2 SMNVEV (reference sequence). This CDR3 is 14 amino acids long. The CDR3 DNA sequence: TGTGCCAGCAGTTTAAGCGGATACAATCAGCCCCAGCATTTT. This translates into CASSLSGYNQPQHF.

This clone occurred a few times. The CDR3 DNA reads as TGTGCCAGCAGCTTACGGGCAGGGTCCACAGATACGCAGTATTTT. It specifies CASSLRAGSTDTQYF. The chain joins TRBV11-2 to TRBJ2-3, with a tentative D call TRBD1 (5 bases). The germline gives CDR1 SGHAT, CDR2 FQNNGV. This CDR3 has 15 amino acids. V dropped 2 bases and J dropped 2 bases, with 11 bases sitting between them.

The rearrangement links TRBV28 to TRBJ2-1, with TRBD1 matching 8 bases. The V gene end was trimmed by 6 bases and the J gene end by 10 bases; junction bases not matched to a gene: 14. Germline assignment: CDR1 MDHEN and CDR2 SYDVKM. The CDR3 has 15 amino acids. The CDR3 sequence is CASSLLETGAIEQFF. The CDR3 DNA reads TGTGCCAGCAGCCTTCTTGAGACAGGGGCGATCGAGCAGTTCTTC.

Comments on this clone: Other DNA sequences in the sample encode the same CDR3. The chain combines TRBV3-1 (or the pseudogene TRBV3-2) with TRBJ2-5; TRBD2 agrees at 14 bases. V dropped 4 bases and J dropped 5; count of bases not matched to a gene: 6. Germline V lookup: CDR1 LGHDT, CDR2 YNNKEL (reference sequence). This CDR3 comprises 16 residues. CDR3 residues: CASSRGTSGRSETQYF. DNA for the CDR3: TGTGCCAGCAGCCGCGGGACTAGCGGGAGATCTGAGACCCAGTACTTC.

The gene calls are TRBV10-3 and TRBJ2-7; TRBD1 matches at 10 bases. Germline V gene sequence: CDR1 ENHRY, CDR2 SYGVKD. The CDR3 runs 13 residues. The junction had 3 bases not matched to a gene; V was cut back by 6 bases and J by 4 bases. CDR3 coding DNA: TGTGCCATCAGAGAGGGACAGGGGTACGAGCAGTACTTC. Residues: CAIREGQGYEQYF.

The chain couples TRBV6-2 or TRBV6-3 to TRBJ1-4, with D unclear. The CDR3 extends over 15 amino acids. Between the trimmed V and J ends, which lost 0 bases and 0 bases, there was a span of 5 bases. Germline CDR1 MNHEY, CDR2 SVGEGT. The CDR3 spells CASSYSTATNEKLFF. CDR3 bases: TGTGCCAGCAGTTACTCTACAGCAACTAATGAAAAACTGTTTTTT.

V usage is TRBV5-1 and J usage is TRBJ2-7; tentative D call: TRBD1 (6 bases). V gave up 4 bases and J gave up 0 bases, with 20 bases separating them. This CDR3 is built from 17 residues. Germline CDR1 is SGHRS and CDR2 is YFSETQ. The CDR3 sequence: CASSHLGDRRLSYEQYF. The DNA for the CDR3 is TGCGCCAGCAGCCACCTCGGAGACAGGCGCCTCTCCTACGAGCAGTACTTC.

This clone was seen just once. The chain recombines TRBV6-6 with TRBJ1-2, with unresolved D. The CDR3 contains 14 residues. The V gene lost 4 bases and the J gene lost 0 bases, with 9 bases spanning the gap. CDR1 is MNHNY, CDR2 SVGAGI, per germline (reference sequence). CDR3 protein: CASSLNSPNYGYTF. The CDR3 DNA is TGTGCCAGCAGTTTAAACAGTCCTAACTATGGCTACACCTTC.

The chain is built from TRBV28 and TRBJ1-1; D unresolved. There are 16 residues in the CDR3. The germline CDR1 and CDR2 sequences are MDHEN and SYDVKM. V lost 2 bases to trimming and J lost 0 bases, with 13 bases between them. CDR3 nucleotide sequence: TGTGCCAGCAGTTTAACCCGTTACATCATGAACACTGAAGCTTTCTTT. Protein: CASSLTRYIMNTEAFF. Based on the CDR3 plus reference TRBV28 and TRBJ1-1, the full variable domain is DVKVTQSSRYLVKRTGEKVFLECVQDMDHENMFWYRQDPGLGLRLIYFSYDVKMKEKGDIPEGYSVSREKKERFSLILESASTNQTSMYLCASSLTRYIMNTEAFFGQGTRLTVV.

The V and J genes are TRBV7-9 and TRBJ2-3, with 15 positions matching TRBD2. CDR3 length: 17 amino acids. CDR1 and CDR2 (germline): SEHNR, FQNEAQ (reference sequence). Trimming removed 5 bases from V and 6 bases from J; junction bases left unmatched: 9. CDR3 in amino acids: CASSRGLAGGPTDTQYF. In nucleotides, the CDR3 is TGTGCCAGCAGCCGCGGACTAGCGGGAGGGCCGACGGATACGCAGTATTTT.

V and J are TRBV6-1 and TRBJ1-3; 10 nucleotides line up with TRBD1. In germline, CDR1 is MNHNS, CDR2 SASEGT. The CDR3 sequence is 17 residues long. V lost 4 bases, J lost 3 bases, and 9 bases stayed unmatched. The CDR3 protein is CASSGPGTGDSGNTIYF. CDR3 nucleotide sequence: TGTGCCAGCAGTGGGCCCGGGACAGGGGACAGTGGAAACACCATATATTTT.

Note on this clone: An end of the junction does not agree with germline; a read error may underlie this. The gene calls are TRBV3-1 (or the pseudogene TRBV3-2) and TRBJ2-1, with TRBD2 matching over 13 bases. The CDR3 runs to 18 residues. Germline CDR1 LGHDT, CDR2 YNNKEL (reference sequence). Here the CDR3 DNA reads TGTGCCAGCAACCAACTAGCGGGAGGGCGTTATACGGACAATGAGCAGTTCTTC. Amino acids: CASNQLAGGRYTDNEQFF.

The chain uses TRBV29-1 and TRBJ2-3; the D gene is possibly TRBD2 (5 bases). The germline V gene has CDR1 SQVTM and CDR2 ANQGSEA. The CDR3 spans 13 residues. Trimming took 1 base from V and 6 from J, leaving 11 bases between them. The CDR3: CSVEVGSQDTQYF. The CDR3 region has the DNA TGCAGCGTTGAAGTAGGGAGTCAGGATACGCAGTATTTT.

The gene calls are TRBV3-1 (or the pseudogene TRBV3-2) and TRBJ2-5; perhaps TRBD1 as D (6 bases). Trimming removed 1 base at V and 2 bases at J, with 14 bases between. Germline V gene data show CDR1 as LGHDT and CDR2 as YNNKEL (reference sequence). The CDR3 contains 16 residues. The CDR3 DNA reads as TGTGCCAGCAGCCAAGGGGTTAGGGACACACAAGAGACCCAGTACTTC. Its protein product is CASSQGVRDTQETQYF.

V usage is TRBV3-1 (or the pseudogene TRBV3-2) and J usage is TRBJ2-3, with D perhaps TRBD2 (7 bases). Germline V lookup: CDR1 LGHDT, CDR2 YNNKEL (reference sequence). V lost 7 bases to trimming and J lost 14 bases, with 19 bases between them. The CDR3 is 12 residues long. The CDR3 DNA sequence: TGTGCCAGCAAATTTGGGGGGGGCCCGCCGTATTTT. Translating gives CASKFGGGPPYF.

The chain links TRBV3-1 (or the pseudogene TRBV3-2) to TRBJ1-2, with TRBD1 as a possible D gene (5 bases). The V gene's germline CDR1 is LGHDT and CDR2 YNNKEL (reference sequence). V was pared by 2 bases and J by 3 bases, with 13 bases between. The CDR3 runs 15 residues. The CDR3 is CASSQTGLNYYGYTF. CDR3 in DNA: TGTGCCAGCAGCCAAACGGGACTGAACTACTATGGCTACACCTTC.

The J gene is TRBJ2-1, the V gene TRBV9; D gene uncertain. CDR3 length equals 11 residues. V gave up 7 bases and J gave up 9 bases, with 11 bases separating them. CDR1 SGDLS and CDR2 YYNGEE come from the germline V gene. The CDR3 DNA follows: TGTGCCAGCGAACTAAATGGTGAGCAGTTCTTC. Residues: CASELNGEQFF.